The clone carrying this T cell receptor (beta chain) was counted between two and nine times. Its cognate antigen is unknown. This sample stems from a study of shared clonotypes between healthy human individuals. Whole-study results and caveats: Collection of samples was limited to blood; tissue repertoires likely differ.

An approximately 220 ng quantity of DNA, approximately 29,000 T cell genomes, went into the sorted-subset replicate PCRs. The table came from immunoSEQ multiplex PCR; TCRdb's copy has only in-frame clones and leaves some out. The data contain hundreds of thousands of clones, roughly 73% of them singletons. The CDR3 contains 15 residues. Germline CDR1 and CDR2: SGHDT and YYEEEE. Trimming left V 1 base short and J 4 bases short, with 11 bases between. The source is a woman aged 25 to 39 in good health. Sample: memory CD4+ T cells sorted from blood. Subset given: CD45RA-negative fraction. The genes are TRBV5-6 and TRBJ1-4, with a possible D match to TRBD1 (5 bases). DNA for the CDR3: TGTGCCAGCAGCTTGAGGCAGGGCCATAATGAAAAACTGTTTTTT. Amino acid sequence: CASSLRQGHNEKLFF. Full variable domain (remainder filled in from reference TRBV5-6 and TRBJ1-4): DAGVTQSPTHLIKTRGQQVTLRCSPKSGHDTVSWYQQALGQGPQFIFQYYEEEERQRGNFPDRFSGHQFPNYSSELNVNALLLGDSALYLCASSLRQGHNEKLFFGSGTQLSVL.